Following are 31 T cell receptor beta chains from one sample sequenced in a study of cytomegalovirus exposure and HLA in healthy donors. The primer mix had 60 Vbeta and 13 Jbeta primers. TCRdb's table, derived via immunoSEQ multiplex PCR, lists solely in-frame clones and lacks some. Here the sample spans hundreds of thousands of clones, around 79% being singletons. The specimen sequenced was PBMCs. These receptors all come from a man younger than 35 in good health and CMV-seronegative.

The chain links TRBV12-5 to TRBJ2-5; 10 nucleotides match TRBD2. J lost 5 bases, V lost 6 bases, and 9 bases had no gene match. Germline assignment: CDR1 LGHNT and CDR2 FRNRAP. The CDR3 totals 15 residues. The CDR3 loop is CASGPRLAGEETQYF. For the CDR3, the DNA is TGTGCTAGTGGCCCCCGGCTAGCGGGGGAGGAGACCCAGTACTTC.

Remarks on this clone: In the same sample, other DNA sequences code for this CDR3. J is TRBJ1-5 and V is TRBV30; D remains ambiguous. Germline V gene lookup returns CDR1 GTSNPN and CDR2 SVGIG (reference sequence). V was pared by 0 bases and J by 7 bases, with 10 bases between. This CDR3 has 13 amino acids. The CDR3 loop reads CAWSVQSSQPQHF. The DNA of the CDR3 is TGTGCCTGGAGTGTTCAGTCCTCCCAGCCCCAGCATTTT.

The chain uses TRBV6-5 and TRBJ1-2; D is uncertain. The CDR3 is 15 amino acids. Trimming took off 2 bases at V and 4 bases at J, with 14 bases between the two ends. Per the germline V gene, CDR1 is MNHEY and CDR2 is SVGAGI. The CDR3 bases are TGTGCCAGCAGTTACACCCAGGAATCCCCCTATGGCTACACCTTC. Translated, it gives CASSYTQESPYGYTF.

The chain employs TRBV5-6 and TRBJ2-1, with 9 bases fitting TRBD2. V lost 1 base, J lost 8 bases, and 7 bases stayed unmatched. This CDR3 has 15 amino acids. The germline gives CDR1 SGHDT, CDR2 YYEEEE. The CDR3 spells CASSLKRGAMDEQFF. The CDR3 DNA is TGTGCCAGCAGCTTGAAGCGGGGGGCCATGGATGAGCAGTTCTTC.

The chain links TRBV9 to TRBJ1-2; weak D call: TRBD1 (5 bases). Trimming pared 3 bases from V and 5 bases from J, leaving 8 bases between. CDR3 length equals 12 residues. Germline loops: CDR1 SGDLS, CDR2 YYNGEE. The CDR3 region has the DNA TGTGCCAGCAGCGAGGGGTTGTATGGCTACACCTTC. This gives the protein CASSEGLYGYTF. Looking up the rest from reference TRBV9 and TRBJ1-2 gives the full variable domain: DSGVTQTPKHLITATGQRVTLRCSPRSGDLSVYWYQQSLDQGLQFLIQYYNGEERAKGNILERFSAQQFPDLHSELNLSSLELGDSALYFCASSEGLYGYTFGSGTRLTVV.

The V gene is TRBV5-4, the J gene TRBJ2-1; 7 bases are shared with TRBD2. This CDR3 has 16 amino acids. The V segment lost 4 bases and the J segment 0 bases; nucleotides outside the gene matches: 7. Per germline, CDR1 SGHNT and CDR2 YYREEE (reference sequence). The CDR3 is CASSLGGLSSYNEQFF. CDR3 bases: TGTGCCAGCAGCCTGGGGGGACTAAGCTCCTACAATGAGCAGTTCTTC.

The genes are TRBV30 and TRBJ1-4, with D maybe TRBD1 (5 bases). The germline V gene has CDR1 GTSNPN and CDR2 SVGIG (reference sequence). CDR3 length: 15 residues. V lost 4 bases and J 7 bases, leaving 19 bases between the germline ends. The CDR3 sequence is CAWTTGGIGVEKLFF. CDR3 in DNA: TGTGCCTGGACCACCGGGGGGATCGGAGTTGAAAAACTGTTTTTT. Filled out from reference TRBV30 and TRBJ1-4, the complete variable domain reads SQTIHQWPATLVQPVGSPLSLECTVEGTSNPNLYWYRQAAGRGLQLLFYSVGIGQISSEVPQNLSASRPQDRQFILSSKKLLLSDSGFYLCAWTTGGIGVEKLFFGSGTQLSVL.

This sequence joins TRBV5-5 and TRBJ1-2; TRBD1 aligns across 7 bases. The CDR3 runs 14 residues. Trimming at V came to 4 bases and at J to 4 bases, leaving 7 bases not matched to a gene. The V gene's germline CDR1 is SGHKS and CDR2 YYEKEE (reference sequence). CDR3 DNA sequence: TGTGCCAGCAGCCGTGACAGGGTATCCTATGGCTACACCTTC. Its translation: CASSRDRVSYGYTF. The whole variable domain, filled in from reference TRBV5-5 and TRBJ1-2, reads DAGVTQSPTHLIKTRGQQVTLRCSPISGHKSVSWYQQVLGQGPQFIFQYYEKEERGRGNFPDRFSARQFPNYSSELNVNALLLGDSALYLCASSRDRVSYGYTFGSGTRLTVV.

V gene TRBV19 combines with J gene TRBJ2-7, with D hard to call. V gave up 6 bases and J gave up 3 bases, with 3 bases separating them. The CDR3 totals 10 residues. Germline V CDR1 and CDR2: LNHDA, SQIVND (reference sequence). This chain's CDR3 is CASSNYEQYF. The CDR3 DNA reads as TGTGCCAGTAGCAACTACGAGCAGTACTTC.

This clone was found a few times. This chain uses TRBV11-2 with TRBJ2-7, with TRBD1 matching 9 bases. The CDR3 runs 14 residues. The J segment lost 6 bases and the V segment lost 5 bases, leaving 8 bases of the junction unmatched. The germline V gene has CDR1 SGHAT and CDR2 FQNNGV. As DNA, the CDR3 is TGTGCCAGCAGCCGTGACAGGGGGATACGCGAGCAGTACTTC. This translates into CASSRDRGIREQYF.

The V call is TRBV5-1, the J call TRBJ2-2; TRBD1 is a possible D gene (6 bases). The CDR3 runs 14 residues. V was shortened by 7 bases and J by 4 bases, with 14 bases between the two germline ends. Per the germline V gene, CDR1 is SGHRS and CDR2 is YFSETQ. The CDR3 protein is CASQGQVGTGELFF. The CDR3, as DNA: TGCGCCAGCCAGGGGCAGGTGGGCACCGGGGAGCTGTTTTTT.

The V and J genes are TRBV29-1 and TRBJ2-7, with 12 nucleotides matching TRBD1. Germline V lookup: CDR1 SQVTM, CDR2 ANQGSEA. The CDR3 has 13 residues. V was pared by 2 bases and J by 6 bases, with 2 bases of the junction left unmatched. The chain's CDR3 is CSVERDRGLEQYF. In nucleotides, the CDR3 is TGCAGCGTTGAAAGGGACAGGGGGCTCGAGCAGTACTTC.

For the CDR3, the DNA is TGTGCCAGCAGAGGGACTAGCGGGAGGGCCGCGGTCTACGAGCAGTACTTC. As protein: CASRGTSGRAAVYEQYF. J is TRBJ2-7 and V is TRBV2; 16 positions match TRBD2. The CDR3 totals 17 residues. CDR1 and CDR2 (germline): SNHLY, FYNNEI. The V segment lost 6 bases and the J segment 3 bases; nucleotides outside the gene matches: 8.

The DNA of the CDR3 is TGTGCCAGTAGTATAACCAGACTGTACAATGAGCAGTTCTTC. Protein sequence: CASSITRLYNEQFF. The chain couples TRBV19 to TRBJ2-1; D unresolved. Germline V CDR1 and CDR2: LNHDA, SQIVND (reference sequence). Trimming removed 2 bases at V and 4 bases at J, with 9 bases between. There are 14 residues in the CDR3.

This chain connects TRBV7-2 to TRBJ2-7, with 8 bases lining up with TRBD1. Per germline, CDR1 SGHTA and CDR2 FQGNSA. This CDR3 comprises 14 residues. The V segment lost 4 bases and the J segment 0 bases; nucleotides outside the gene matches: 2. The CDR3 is CASSSDRVSYEQYF. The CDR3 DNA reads TGTGCCAGCAGCTCGGACAGGGTCTCCTACGAGCAGTACTTC.

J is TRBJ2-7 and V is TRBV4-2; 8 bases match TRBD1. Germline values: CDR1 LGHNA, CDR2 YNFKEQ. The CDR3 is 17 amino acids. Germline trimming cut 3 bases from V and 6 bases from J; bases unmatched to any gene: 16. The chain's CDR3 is CASSQQAPDREASEQYF. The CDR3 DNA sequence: TGTGCCAGCAGCCAGCAAGCTCCGGACAGGGAGGCCAGCGAGCAGTACTTC.

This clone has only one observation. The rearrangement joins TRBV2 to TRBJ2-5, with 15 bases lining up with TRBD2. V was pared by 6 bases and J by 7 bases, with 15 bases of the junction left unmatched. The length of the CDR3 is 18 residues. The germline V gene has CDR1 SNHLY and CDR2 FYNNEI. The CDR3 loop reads CASSPGLAGGTPLGTQYF. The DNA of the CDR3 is TGTGCCAGCAGCCCCGGACTAGCGGGGGGGACCCCCCTGGGGACCCAGTACTTC.

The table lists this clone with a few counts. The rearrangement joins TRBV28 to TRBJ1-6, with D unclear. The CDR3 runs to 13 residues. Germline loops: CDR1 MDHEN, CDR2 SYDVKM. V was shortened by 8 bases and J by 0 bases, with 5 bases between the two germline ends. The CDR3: CASSSSYNSPLHF. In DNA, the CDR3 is TGTGCCAGCTCCAGCTCCTATAATTCACCCCTCCACTTT.

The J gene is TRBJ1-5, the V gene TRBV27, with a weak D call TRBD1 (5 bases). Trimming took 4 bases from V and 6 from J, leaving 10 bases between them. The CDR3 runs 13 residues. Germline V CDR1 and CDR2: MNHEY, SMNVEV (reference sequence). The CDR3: CASSYRGGQPQHF. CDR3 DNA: TGTGCCAGCAGTTACCGGGGGGGTCAGCCCCAGCATTTT.

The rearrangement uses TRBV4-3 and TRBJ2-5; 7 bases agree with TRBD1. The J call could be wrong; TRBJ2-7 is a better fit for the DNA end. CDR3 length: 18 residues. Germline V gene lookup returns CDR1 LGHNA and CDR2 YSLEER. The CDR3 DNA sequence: TGCGCCAGCAGCCAAGATGGAAGGAGACAGGGTCCCTCCTACGAGCAGTACTTC. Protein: CASSQDGRRQGPSYEQYF.

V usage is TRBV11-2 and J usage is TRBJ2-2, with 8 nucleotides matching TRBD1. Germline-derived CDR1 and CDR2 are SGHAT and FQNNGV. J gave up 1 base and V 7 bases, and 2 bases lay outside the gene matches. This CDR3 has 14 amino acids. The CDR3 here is CASTQGGNTGELFF. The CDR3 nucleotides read TGTGCCAGCACACAGGGGGGGAACACCGGGGAGCTGTTTTTT.

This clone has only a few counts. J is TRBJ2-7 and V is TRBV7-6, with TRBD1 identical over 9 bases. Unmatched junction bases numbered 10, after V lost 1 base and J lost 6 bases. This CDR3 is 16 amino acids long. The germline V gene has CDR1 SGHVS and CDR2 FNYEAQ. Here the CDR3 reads CASSLGDGTGSSEQYF. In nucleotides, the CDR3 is TGTGCCAGCAGCTTAGGGGACGGGACAGGGAGTAGCGAGCAGTACTTC. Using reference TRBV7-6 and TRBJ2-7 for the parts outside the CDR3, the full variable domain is GAGVSQSPRYKVTKRGQDVALRCDPISGHVSLYWYRQALGQGPEFLTYFNYEAQQDKSGLPNDRFSAERPEGSISTLTIQRTEQRDSAMYRCASSLGDGTGSSEQYFGPGTRLTVT.

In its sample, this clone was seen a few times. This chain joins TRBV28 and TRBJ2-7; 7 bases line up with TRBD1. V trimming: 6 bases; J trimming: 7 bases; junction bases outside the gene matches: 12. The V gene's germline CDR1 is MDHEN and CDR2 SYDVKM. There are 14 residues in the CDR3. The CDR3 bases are TGTGCCAGCAGCCTCGCGACAGGGAAGGGGGAGCAGTACTTC. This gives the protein CASSLATGKGEQYF.

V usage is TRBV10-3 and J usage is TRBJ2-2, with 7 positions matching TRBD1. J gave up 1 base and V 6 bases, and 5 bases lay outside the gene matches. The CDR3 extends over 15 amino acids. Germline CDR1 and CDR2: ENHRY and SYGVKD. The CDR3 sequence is CAIRGTAQNTGELFF. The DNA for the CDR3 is TGTGCCATCAGGGGGACAGCCCAGAACACCGGGGAGCTGTTTTTT.

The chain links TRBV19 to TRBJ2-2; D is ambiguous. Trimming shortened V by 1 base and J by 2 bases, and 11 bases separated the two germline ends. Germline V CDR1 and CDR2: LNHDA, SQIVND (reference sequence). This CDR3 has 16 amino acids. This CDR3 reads CASSIVINTNTGELFF. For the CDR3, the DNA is TGTGCCAGTAGTATAGTAATTAACACAAACACCGGGGAGCTGTTTTTT.

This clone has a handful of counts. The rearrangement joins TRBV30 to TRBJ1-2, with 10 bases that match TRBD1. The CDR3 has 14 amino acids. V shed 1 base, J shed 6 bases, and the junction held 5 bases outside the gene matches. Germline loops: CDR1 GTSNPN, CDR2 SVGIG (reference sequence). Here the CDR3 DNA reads TGTGCCTGGAGTGCTACGGACAGGGGGGATGGCTACACCTTC. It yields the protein CAWSATDRGDGYTF.

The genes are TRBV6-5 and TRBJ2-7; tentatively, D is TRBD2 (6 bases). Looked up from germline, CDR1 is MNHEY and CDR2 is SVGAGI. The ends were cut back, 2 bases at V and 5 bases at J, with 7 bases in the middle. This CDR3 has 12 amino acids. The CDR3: CASSYGGNEQYF. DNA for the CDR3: TGTGCCAGCAGTTACGGAGGGAACGAGCAGTACTTC.

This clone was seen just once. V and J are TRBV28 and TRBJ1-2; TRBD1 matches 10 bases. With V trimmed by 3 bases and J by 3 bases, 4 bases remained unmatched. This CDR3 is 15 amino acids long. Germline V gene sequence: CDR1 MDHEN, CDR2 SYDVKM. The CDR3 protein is CASSFPGTGDYGYTF. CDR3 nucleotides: TGTGCCAGCAGTTTCCCCGGGACAGGGGACTATGGCTACACCTTC.

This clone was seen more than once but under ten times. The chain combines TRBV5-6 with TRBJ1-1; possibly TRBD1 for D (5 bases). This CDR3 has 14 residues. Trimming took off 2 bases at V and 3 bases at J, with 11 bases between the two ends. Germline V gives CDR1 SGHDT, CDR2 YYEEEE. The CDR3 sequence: CASSFGAGDTEAFF. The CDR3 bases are TGTGCCAGCAGCTTTGGTGCGGGGGACACTGAAGCTTTCTTT.

Here the CDR3 reads CASSAAGTGKNIQYF. In nucleotides, the CDR3 is TGTGCCAGCAGCGCGGCCGGGACAGGCAAAAACATTCAGTACTTC. The genes are TRBV7-2 and TRBJ2-4, with TRBD1 identical over 8 bases. This CDR3 region has 15 residues. Per germline, CDR1 SGHTA and CDR2 FQGNSA. The V gene end was trimmed by 5 bases and the J gene end by 3 bases; junction bases not matched to a gene: 6.

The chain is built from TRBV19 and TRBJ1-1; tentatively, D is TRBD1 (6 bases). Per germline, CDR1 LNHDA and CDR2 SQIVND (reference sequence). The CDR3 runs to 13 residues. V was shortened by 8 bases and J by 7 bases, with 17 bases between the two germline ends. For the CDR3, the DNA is TGTGCCAGTGGCACACAGGGTGCGAGTGAAGCTTTCTTT. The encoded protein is CASGTQGASEAFF.